This TCR beta chain was sequenced during a study of cytomegalovirus exposure and HLA in healthy donors. Findings of the study overall: Donors were assumed by presence/absence analyses to have roughly uniform sequencing depth. What a later analysis reportedly showed was that an Asian-associated ancestry cluster had fewer N-insertions than the roughly 700-donor mean.

Germline V CDR1 and CDR2: LNHDA, SQIVND (reference sequence). The J segment lost 4 bases and the V segment lost 6 bases, leaving 4 bases of the junction unmatched. The CDR3 sequence is 13 residues long. Notes on this clone: The antigen remains undetermined.

In the PCR, 60 Vbeta and 13 Jbeta primers were used. Some clones are missing from TCRdb's copy, which holds only in-frame ones; the method was immunoSEQ multiplex PCR. The table shows fewer than 110,000 clones, with 65% to 75% occurring only once. The chain is built from TRBV19 and TRBJ2-7; 9 bases map to TRBD1. The TCR comes from a woman aged 40 to 55 in good health and CMV-seronegative. Material: PBMCs. The CDR3 spells CASSRQGEYEQYF. In nucleotides, the CDR3 is TGTGCCAGTAGCCGACAGGGGGAGTACGAGCAGTACTTC.